The T cell receptor (beta chain) under discussion was sequenced for a study of identifying expanded T cells in peripheral blood. TCRdb's table, derived via immunoSEQ multiplex PCR, lists solely in-frame clones and lacks some. The sample carries 81,000 or so clones, roughly 84% recorded once. For this clone: Antigen specificity is unknown.

Trimming took 6 bases from V and 7 from J, leaving 7 bases between them. The CDR3 has 11 amino acids. CDR1 is MNHEY, CDR2 SVGAGI, per germline. Whole-study findings and limits: Clone count variance between approximately two-week samples rose with total template count. Differentially abundant clones: roughly 1.3 between replicates, about 15 at roughly 15 days, 19 to 20 at four.

Collection occurred without any documented infections or immune events in donors. The J gene is TRBJ2-1, the V gene TRBV6-5; D gene ambiguous. The specimen sequenced was blood. This TCR was sampled from a person between 18 and 75 years old in good health. In nucleotides, the CDR3 is TGTGCCAGCAGCCCGGTTAATGAGCAGTTCTTC. Protein product: CASSPVNEQFF.